Sequencing of this T cell receptor (beta chain) was carried out in a study of T cells in localized non-small cell lung cancer. Overall study findings and caveats: A single tumor region was sequenced, leaving heterogeneity possible. Adjacent lung tissue had a median approximately 57 of the top 100 clones found in the tumor.

In its sample, this clone was seen a few times. Its antigen is undetermined. TCRdb's table, derived via immunoSEQ multiplex PCR, lists solely in-frame clones and lacks some. Of roughly 3,000 clones in the sample, just under 25% were seen once. This material consisted of lung tumor tissue, taken before any cancer treatment. The clonotype was recovered from a female donor over 55 with stage I lung adenocarcinoma.

Here the CDR3 reads CASTEGPTGELFF. The CDR3 coding sequence is TGTGCCAGCACGGAGGGTCCCACCGGGGAGCTGTTTTTT. V is TRBV6-8 and J is TRBJ2-2; tentatively, D is TRBD2 (6 bases). Looked up from germline, CDR1 is MNHGY and CDR2 is SAAAGT. The CDR3 extends over 13 amino acids. V lost 7 bases, J lost 4 bases, and 10 bases lay in between.